One sample yielded the 9 T cell receptor beta chains listed below, sequenced in a study of regulatory T cells in long-lasting Graves disease. According to the study, TCR beta libraries were built with iRepertoire HTBI primers and CDR3-region Arm-PCR. MiXCR, applied by TCRdb to the multiplex PCR reads, yields one record per CDR3 protein. The table has around 470,000 distinct CDR3 sequences, about 14% seen once; the top ten hold approximately 17%. Time point in this sample: newly diagnosed GD, antithyroid drugs for less than 3 months. TCR sequences were obtained from RNA taken from PBMCs. These data were also filed under a second study, of T cells in Graves' hyperthyroidism and ophthalmopathy.

The sample in question was peripheral blood mononuclear cells (PBMCs), obtained at new diagnosis, from a patient treated with antithyroid drugs. Receptors were obtained from a woman aged 45-65 years with Graves disease.

This clonotype came up once. A read error may produce the germline difference seen at one junction end. The chain couples TRBV7-9 to TRBJ2-6; D is possibly TRBD1 (6 bases). This CDR3 contains 15 residues. Per the germline V gene, CDR1 is SEHNR and CDR2 is FQNEAQ (reference sequence). The CDR3 coding sequence is TGCTCCTCCGCCCCAAACAGGGCTGGGGCCAACGTCCTGACTTTC. It yields the protein CSSAPNRAGANVLTF.

This clonotype was observed at least ten times. The chain couples TRBV9 to TRBJ1-3; 9 nucleotides line up with TRBD1. The V and J ends lost 5 bases and 2 bases, in that order; junction bases with no gene match: 5. Germline CDR1 is SGDLS and CDR2 is YYNGEE. The CDR3 length is 15 residues. CDR3 amino acids: CASSVGQGAGNTIYF. CDR3 in DNA: TGTGCCAGCAGTGTGGGACAGGGTGCTGGAAACACCATATATTTT. Full variable domain (remainder filled in from reference TRBV9 and TRBJ1-3): DSGVTQTPKHLITATGQRVTLRCSPRSGDLSVYWYQQSLDQGLQFLIQYYNGEERAKGNILERFSAQQFPDLHSELNLSSLELGDSALYFCASSVGQGAGNTIYFGEGSWLTVV.

This clonotype showed up many times. The rearrangement joins TRBV6-1 to TRBJ2-7; tentative D call: TRBD2 (6 bases). Germline V CDR1 and CDR2: MNHNS, SASEGT. This CDR3 contains 15 residues. V was trimmed by 4 bases and J by 3 bases, leaving 16 bases between them. The CDR3 DNA reads TGTGCCAGCAGTGCCTCGACAGTGGAGGGCTACGAGCAGTACTTC. It yields the protein CASSASTVEGYEQYF.

The sample holds many counts of this clonotype. J is TRBJ2-2 and V is TRBV7-8, with 8 bases lining up with TRBD2. This CDR3 region has 17 residues. The germline CDR1 and CDR2 sequences are SGHVS and FQNEAQ. V lost 4 bases to trimming and J lost 3 bases; unmatched junction nucleotides: 10. CDR3 nucleotides: TGTGCCAGCAGCTGGGACCGGACTAGCCGACACACCGGGGAGCTGTTTTTT. This sequence encodes CASSWDRTSRHTGELFF. The full variable domain, rest sourced from reference TRBV7-8 and TRBJ2-2, is GAGVSQSPRYKVAKRGQDVALRCDPISGHVSLFWYQQALGQGPEFLTYFQNEAQLDKSGLPSDRFFAERPEGSVSTLKIQRTQQEDSAVYLCASSWDRTSRHTGELFFGEGSRLTVL.

Regarding this clonotype: Germline is not matched at one junction end, which may reflect a read error. The rearrangement uses TRBV12-5 and TRBJ2-2; D perhaps matches TRBD2 (6 bases). The CDR3 contains 14 residues. CDR1 and CDR2 from the germline V gene are LGHNT and FRNRAP. This chain's CDR3 is CASGPDSGTEELFF. CDR3 nucleotide sequence: TGTGCTAGTGGTCCCGATAGCGGAACCGAGGAGCTGTTTTTT.

This clonotype was detected a few times. This sequence joins TRBV5-5 and TRBJ1-4; possible D gene TRBD1, 5 bases. V was clipped by 3 bases and J by 6 bases, with 15 bases between them. The CDR3 contains 15 residues. The germline gives CDR1 SGHKS, CDR2 YYEKEE (reference sequence). The CDR3: CASSWGPSRDEKLFF. The CDR3 DNA reads as TGTGCCAGCAGCTGGGGCCCAAGCCGGGATGAAAAACTGTTTTTT.

This clonotype has more than one count but fewer than ten. The chain employs TRBV18 and TRBJ2-1, with no clear D. The CDR3 extends over 17 amino acids. Per germline, CDR1 KGHSH and CDR2 LQKENI. Trimming cost V 0 bases and J 2 bases, with 14 bases left between them. The CDR3, as DNA: TGTGCCAGCTCACCACCGAATCTGGCAGACGCCTACAATGAGCAGTTCTTC. Amino acid sequence: CASSPPNLADAYNEQFF.

Regarding this clonotype: This probably arose from a read error, given a far larger clone one base away. The rearrangement joins TRBV10-3 to TRBJ2-1; D call uncertain. The CDR3 contains 14 residues. In germline, CDR1 is ENHRY, CDR2 SYGVKD. Trimming left V 2 bases short and J 10 bases short, with 15 bases between. The CDR3 protein is CAISEVARTYEQFF. CDR3 nucleotides: TGTGCCATCAGTGAGGTTGCGCGGACCTACGAGCAGTTCTTC.

Only a few counts were recorded for this clonotype. This chain links TRBV27 with TRBJ1-2; no reliable D call. The CDR3 is made up of 20 amino acids. Germline CDR1 MNHEY, CDR2 SMNVEV (reference sequence). Trimming removed 2 bases at V and 8 bases at J, with 33 bases between. CDR3 sequence reads: CASSLLGNAEILLHNGGYTF. CDR3 DNA: TGTGCCAGCAGTTTACTCGGGAACGCGGAGATCCTCCTTCATAACGGGGGCTACACCTTC.